Each of the 16 T cell receptor beta chains below was sequenced from the same sample in a study of cytomegalovirus exposure and HLA in healthy donors. Sequencing used immunoSEQ multiplex PCR; TCRdb keeps in-frame clones, though not all of them. The sample contains fewer than 120,000 clones, around nine tenths of which appear only once. The sequenced sample consisted of PBMCs. The receptors were sampled from a woman between 18 and 29 years old in good health and CMV-seronegative.

The CDR3 spells CASSPTGGGNTIYF. CDR3 DNA: TGTGCCAGCAGTCCGACAGGGGGAGGAAACACCATATATTTT. The chain uses TRBV25-1 and TRBJ1-3; 9 nucleotides align to TRBD1. Germline V gene sequence: CDR1 MGHDK, CDR2 SYGVNS. The CDR3 has 14 residues. The J segment lost 4 bases and the V segment lost 5 bases, leaving 3 bases of the junction unmatched.

This chain connects TRBV7-8 to TRBJ1-2; possible D gene TRBD1, 6 bases. The V gene lost 4 bases and the J gene lost 4 bases, with 13 bases spanning the gap. Germline V lookup: CDR1 SGHVS, CDR2 FQNEAQ. This CDR3 region has 14 residues. The CDR3 is CASSYRDTTYGYTF. CDR3 bases: TGTGCCAGCAGCTACCGGGACACTACCTATGGCTACACCTTC.

The chain carries TRBV4-1 and TRBJ2-7; 11 positions agree with TRBD2. This CDR3 is 17 amino acids long. V dropped 4 bases and J dropped 4; count of bases not matched to a gene: 12. Germline V lookup: CDR1 MGHRA, CDR2 YSYEKL. The CDR3 reads CASSLTPGTSGFYEQYF. In DNA form, the CDR3 reads TGCGCCAGCAGCCTCACTCCCGGGACTAGCGGTTTTTACGAGCAGTACTTC.

The rearrangement uses TRBV4-1 and TRBJ2-2; D is unresolved. The CDR3 is 15 residues long. Germline loops: CDR1 MGHRA, CDR2 YSYEKL. The germline V and J ends were trimmed by 0 bases and 5 bases, with 10 bases remaining between them. Here the CDR3 reads CASSQDPLLTGELFF. CDR3 DNA: TGCGCCAGCAGCCAAGACCCCCTACTTACCGGGGAGCTGTTTTTT.

Here the CDR3 DNA reads TGCGCCAGCAGTGAGGGCGGGAGTAAGGATGAGCAGTTCTTC. It encodes CASSEGGSKDEQFF. The chain recombines TRBV10-1 with TRBJ2-1, with 7 bases that match TRBD2. CDR1 and CDR2 (germline): WNHNN, SYGVQD (reference sequence). J lost 8 bases, V lost 2 bases, and 6 bases had no gene match. The CDR3 extends over 14 amino acids.

The chain has TRBV5-1 and TRBJ2-1; no firm D call. The germline gives CDR1 SGHRS, CDR2 YFSETQ. The ends were cut back, 5 bases at V and 0 bases at J, with 15 bases in the middle. This CDR3 is 16 amino acids long. CDR3 sequence reads: CASRSLVLSSYNEQFF. The DNA for the CDR3 is TGCGCCAGCAGATCCCTCGTCCTCAGCTCCTACAATGAGCAGTTCTTC.

The chain employs TRBV30 and TRBJ1-2, with 12 bases that match TRBD1. The V and J ends lost 3 bases and 6 bases, in that order; junction bases with no gene match: 5. This CDR3 spans 14 amino acids. Germline loops: CDR1 GTSNPN, CDR2 SVGIG (reference sequence). The CDR3 loop is CAWRTGQGANGYTF. The CDR3 DNA reads as TGTGCCTGGAGAACGGGACAGGGGGCGAATGGCTACACCTTC.

The genes are TRBV21-1 and TRBJ2-2; TRBD1 is the table's D call and was not checked against the DNA. TRBV21-1 is a pseudogene. The CDR3 has 20 amino acids. DNA of the CDR3: TGTGCCAGCAGCAAAGAAAGAGGGGACAGGACCGCCGCCAACACCGGGGAGCTGTTTTTT. Protein: CASSKERGDRTAANTGELFF.

This clone was found a few times. CDR3 protein: CAISGQGFLTLHF. CDR3 DNA sequence: TGTGCCATCAGCGGACAGGGTTTTCTCACCCTCCACTTT. This chain joins TRBV10-3 and TRBJ1-6, with TRBD1 matching 8 bases. J lost 14 bases, V lost 6 bases, and 9 bases had no gene match. This CDR3 is 13 amino acids long. Germline V gene sequence: CDR1 ENHRY, CDR2 SYGVKD.

A word on this clone: One end of the junction varies from germline; a read error may be responsible. The rearrangement joins TRBV6-6 to TRBJ2-7, with TRBD2 matching over 14 bases. Germline V gene lookup returns CDR1 MNHNY and CDR2 SVGAGI (reference sequence). CDR3 size: 15 residues. The CDR3 sequence: CASSYSRGTSGSTHF. As DNA, the CDR3 is TGTGCCAGCAGTTACTCGAGGGGGACTAGCGGGAGTACGCACTTC.

The chain has TRBV7-9 and TRBJ2-5, with D perhaps matching TRBD1 (7 bases). CDR1 and CDR2 from the germline V gene are SEHNR and FQNEAQ (reference sequence). V lost 5 bases, J lost 4 bases, and 17 bases lay in between. This CDR3 spans 15 amino acids. As DNA, the CDR3 is TGTGCCAGCAGCCGTGGCGGGCAGGGGGGAGAGACCCAGTACTTC. Translation: CASSRGGQGGETQYF. Full variable domain (remainder filled in from reference TRBV7-9 and TRBJ2-5): DTGVSQNPRHKITKRGQNVTFRCDPISEHNRLYWYRQTLGQGPEFLTYFQNEAQLEKSRLLSDRFSAERPKGSFSTLEIQRTEQGDSAMYLCASSRGGQGGETQYFGPGTRLLVL.

This chain joins TRBV4-2 and TRBJ2-1; possible D gene TRBD1, 5 bases. Germline assignment: CDR1 LGHNA and CDR2 YNFKEQ. The CDR3 sequence is 16 residues long. The germline V and J ends were trimmed by 0 bases and 2 bases, with 11 bases remaining between them. The CDR3 DNA is TGTGCCAGCAGCCAAGAAACAGGCGTCACCTACAATGAGCAGTTCTTC. It codes for CASSQETGVTYNEQFF.

This sequence joins TRBV9 and TRBJ1-1, with 8 bases that match TRBD1. The CDR3 has 13 amino acids. After removal of 3 bases from V and 3 bases from J, the junction contained 1 base not matched to a gene. CDR1 and CDR2 from the germline V gene are SGDLS and YYNGEE. Here the CDR3 DNA reads TGTGCCAGCAGCGGACAGGGGTACACTGAAGCTTTCTTT. Protein sequence: CASSGQGYTEAFF.

The V call is TRBV9, the J call TRBJ2-2; D gene unclear. Trimming stripped 4 bases from V and 4 bases from J, with 11 bases between. Germline-derived CDR1 and CDR2 are SGDLS and YYNGEE. The CDR3 length is 14 residues. CDR3 amino acids: CASSRQVATGELFF. The CDR3 DNA sequence: TGTGCCAGCAGCCGGCAGGTGGCCACCGGGGAGCTGTTTTTT. The variable domain in full, completed from reference TRBV9 and TRBJ2-2, reads DSGVTQTPKHLITATGQRVTLRCSPRSGDLSVYWYQQSLDQGLQFLIQYYNGEERAKGNILERFSAQQFPDLHSELNLSSLELGDSALYFCASSRQVATGELFFGEGSRLTVL.

This chain uses TRBV7-9 with TRBJ1-5; 8 bases align to TRBD1. CDR3 length equals 16 residues. The V gene's germline CDR1 is SEHNR and CDR2 FQNEAQ (reference sequence). J gave up 7 bases and V 1 base, and 9 bases lay outside the gene matches. CDR3 coding DNA: TGTGCCAGCAGCTTAGGGGAGGACAGGGATTACCAGCCCCAGCATTTT. It is translated as CASSLGEDRDYQPQHF.

With respect to this clone: The junction does not match germline at one end; this may be a read error. This chain joins TRBV11-3 and TRBJ1-4; D unresolved. The germline CDR1 and CDR2 sequences are SGHNT and YENEEA. This CDR3 spans 11 amino acids. The CDR3 protein is CASSLQFVLPF. The CDR3 nucleotides are TGTGCCAGCAGCCTGCAGTTTGTGTTGCCCTTT.